This TCR beta chain was observed in a study of blood T cells in healthy people across ages. Study-level findings and limits: Diversity estimates drawn from one million T cells were deemed underestimates. Age showed a roughly linear inverse relationship with TCR beta diversity per million T cells.

This clonotype was seen only a few times. Its antigen is unknown. Germline loops: CDR1 SGHDN, CDR2 FVKESK. Deletions cut 4 bases from V and 4 bases from J, with 7 bases between. The CDR3 extends over 13 amino acids. Together with a sample-barcoded 5' primer, a J-beta primer mix was included in a second PCR lasting roughly 6 to 12 cycles. One entry per CDR3 protein, called by TCRdb with MiXCR from the 5' RACE reads. The sample comprises some 890,000 distinct CDR3 sequences, roughly 28% of which are singletons, and more than 8.5% rests with the top ten. These data were also reused for a study on T cells of mothers and their children. That report adds: Sample barcodes plus 2-4 random nucleotides came from the M1S primer.

Sequences were obtained from blood. The receptor's source is a woman between 35 and 50 years old in good health. The J gene is TRBJ2-2, the V gene TRBV14; D is unclear. CDR3 DNA sequence: TGTGCCAGCAGCCGCGTGTCCACCGGGGAGCTGTTTTTT. Its translation is CASSRVSTGELFF. Based on the CDR3 plus reference TRBV14 and TRBJ2-2, the full variable domain is EAGVTQFPSHSVIEKGQTVTLRCDPISGHDNLYWYRRVMGKEIKFLLHFVKESKQDESGMPNNRFLAERTGGTYSTLKVQPAELEDSGVYFCASSRVSTGELFFGEGSRLTVL.